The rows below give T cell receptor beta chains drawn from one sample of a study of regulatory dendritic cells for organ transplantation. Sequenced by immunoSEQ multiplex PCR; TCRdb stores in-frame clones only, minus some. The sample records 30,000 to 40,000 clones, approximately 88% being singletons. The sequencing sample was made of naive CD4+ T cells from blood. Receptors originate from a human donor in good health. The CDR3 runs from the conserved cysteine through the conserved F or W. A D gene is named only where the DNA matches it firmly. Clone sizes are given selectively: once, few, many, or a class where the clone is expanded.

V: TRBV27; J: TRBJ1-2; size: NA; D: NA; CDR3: CASSYSTSVRGYTF; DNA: TGTGCCAGCAGTTATAGTACCTCCGTCCGTGGCTACACCTTC
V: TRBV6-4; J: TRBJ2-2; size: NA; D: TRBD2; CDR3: CASSKLAGGTNTGELFF; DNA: TGTGCCAGCAGCAAACTAGCGGGGGGGACCAACACCGGGGAGCTGTTTTTT
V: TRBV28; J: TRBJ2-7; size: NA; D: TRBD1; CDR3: CASSQGQGRYEQYF; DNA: TGTGCCAGCAGCCAAGGACAGGGACGATACGAGCAGTACTTC
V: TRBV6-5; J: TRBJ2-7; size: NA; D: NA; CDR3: CASGGLLVGDEQYF; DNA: TGTGCCAGCGGTGGCCTCTTGGTGGGGGACGAGCAGTACTTC
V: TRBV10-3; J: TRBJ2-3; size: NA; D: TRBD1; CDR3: CAISESNEQGRAQYF; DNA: TGTGCCATCAGTGAGTCGAACGAACAGGGGCGCGCGCAGTATTTT
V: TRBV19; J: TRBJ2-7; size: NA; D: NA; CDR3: CASSNQGGGEQYF; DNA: TGTGCCAGTAGTAACCAGGGAGGAGGCGAGCAGTACTTC
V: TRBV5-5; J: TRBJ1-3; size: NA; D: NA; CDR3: CASSAQRRGNTIYF; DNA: TGTGCCAGCAGCGCCCAAAGGAGAGGAAACACCATATATTTT
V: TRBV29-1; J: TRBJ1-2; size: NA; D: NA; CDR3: CSVTRPGRSYGYTF; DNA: TGCAGCGTTACACGCCCGGGACGTAGCTATGGCTACACCTTC
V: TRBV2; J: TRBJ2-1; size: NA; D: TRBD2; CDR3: CASERGEYNEQFF; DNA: TGTGCCAGCGAGCGGGGGGAGTACAATGAGCAGTTCTTC
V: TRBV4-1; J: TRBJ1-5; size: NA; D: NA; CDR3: CASSQVSGNQPQHF; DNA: TGCGCCAGCAGCCAAGTTTCAGGGAATCAGCCCCAGCATTTT
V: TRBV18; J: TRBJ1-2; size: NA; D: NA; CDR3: CASSWEKTNYGYTF; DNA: TGTGCCAGCTCATGGGAAAAGACTAACTATGGCTACACCTTC
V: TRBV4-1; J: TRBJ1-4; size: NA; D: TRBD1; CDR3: CASSQAHSALGTGGEKLFF; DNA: TGCGCCAGCAGCCAAGCCCACTCCGCTTTGGGGACAGGGGGTGAAAAACTGTTTTTT
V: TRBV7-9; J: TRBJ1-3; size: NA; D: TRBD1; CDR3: CASSLGDRVNGNTIYF; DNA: TGTGCCAGCAGCTTGGGGGACAGGGTTAATGGAAACACCATATATTTT
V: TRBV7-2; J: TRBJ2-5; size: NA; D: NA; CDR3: CASSFMTVQETQYF; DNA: TGTGCCAGCAGCTTTATGACAGTACAAGAGACCCAGTACTTC
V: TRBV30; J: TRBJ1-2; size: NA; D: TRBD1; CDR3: CAWSRGQGRGGYTF; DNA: TGTGCCTGGAGTAGGGGACAGGGAAGAGGAGGCTACACCTTC
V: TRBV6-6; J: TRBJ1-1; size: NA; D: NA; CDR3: CASNRNTEAFF; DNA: TGTGCCAGCAACCGGAACACTGAAGCTTTCTTT
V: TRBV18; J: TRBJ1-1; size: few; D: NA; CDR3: CASSPLPGKQRTEAFF; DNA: TGTGCCAGCTCACCACTCCCCGGGAAACAGAGGACTGAAGCTTTCTTT
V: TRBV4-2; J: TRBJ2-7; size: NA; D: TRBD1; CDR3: CASSQDLSGTGNYEQYF; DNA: TGTGCCAGCAGCCAAGACCTATCCGGGACAGGCAACTACGAGCAGTACTTC
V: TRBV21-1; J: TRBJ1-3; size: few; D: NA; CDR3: CASSKWGSPDTIYF; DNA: TGTGCCAGCAGCAAATGGGGCAGCCCGGACACCATATATTTT
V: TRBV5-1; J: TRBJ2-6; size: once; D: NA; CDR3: CASSLYLTLSGANVLTF; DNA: TGCGCCAGCAGCTTGTATCTAACACTCTCTGGGGCCAACGTCCTGACTTTC
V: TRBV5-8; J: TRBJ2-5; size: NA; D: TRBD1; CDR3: CASSWGHLGTGKETQYF; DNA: TGTGCCAGCAGCTGGGGCCACCTAGGGACAGGAAAAGAGACCCAGTACTTC
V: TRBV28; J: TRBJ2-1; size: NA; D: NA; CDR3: CASFTSEDNEQFF; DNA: TGTGCCAGCTTCACCAGCGAGGACAATGAGCAGTTCTTC
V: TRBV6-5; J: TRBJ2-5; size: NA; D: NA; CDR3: CASSNAGRGETQYF; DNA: TGTGCCAGCAGTAACGCCGGACGAGGAGAGACCCAGTACTTC
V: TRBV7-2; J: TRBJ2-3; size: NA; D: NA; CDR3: CASSLPGPYTDTQYF; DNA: TGTGCCAGCAGCTTACCGGGGCCTTATACAGATACGCAGTATTTT
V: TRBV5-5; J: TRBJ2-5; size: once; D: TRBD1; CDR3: CASSSGQGPETQYF; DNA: TGTGCCAGCAGCTCCGGACAGGGCCCAGAGACCCAGTACTTC
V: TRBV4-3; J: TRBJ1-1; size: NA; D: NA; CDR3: CASSRGRGTEAFF; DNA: TGCGCCAGCTCACGGGGCCGGGGCACTGAAGCTTTCTTT
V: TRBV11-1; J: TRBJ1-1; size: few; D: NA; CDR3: CASSLFPGNTEAFF; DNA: TGTGCCAGCAGCTTGTTCCCAGGGAACACTGAAGCTTTCTTT
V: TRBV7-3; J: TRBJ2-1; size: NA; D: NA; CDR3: CASSLAFNNEQFF; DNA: TGTGCCAGCAGCTTAGCTTTTAACAATGAGCAGTTCTTC
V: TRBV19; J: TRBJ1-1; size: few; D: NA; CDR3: CASSLNGGTAFF; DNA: TGTGCCAGTAGTTTAAATGGAGGAACGGCTTTCTTT
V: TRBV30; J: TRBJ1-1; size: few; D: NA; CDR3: CAWSVDPVQGGTEAFF; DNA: TGTGCCTGGAGTGTAGACCCGGTACAGGGAGGCACTGAAGCTTTCTTT
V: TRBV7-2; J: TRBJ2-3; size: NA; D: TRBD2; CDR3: CASSRAGGDTDTQYF; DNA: TGTGCCAGCAGCAGAGCGGGGGGGGATACAGATACGCAGTATTTT
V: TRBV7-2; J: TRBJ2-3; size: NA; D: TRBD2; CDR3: CASSPQTSGIYTDTQYF; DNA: TGTGCCAGCAGCCCCCAAACTAGCGGGATCTACACAGATACGCAGTATTTT
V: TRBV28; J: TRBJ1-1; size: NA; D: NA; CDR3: CASSLPGMNTEAFF; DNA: TGTGCCAGCAGTTTACCCGGTATGAACACTGAAGCTTTCTTT
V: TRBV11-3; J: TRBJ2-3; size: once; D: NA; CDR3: CASSLGPGARITDTQYF; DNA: TGTGCCAGCAGCTTAGGCCCAGGGGCGCGGATTACAGATACGCAGTATTTT
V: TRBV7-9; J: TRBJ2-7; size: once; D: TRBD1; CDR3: CASSLVTGVLYEQYF; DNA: TGTGCCAGCAGCTTAGTGACAGGGGTTCTCTACGAGCAGTACTTC
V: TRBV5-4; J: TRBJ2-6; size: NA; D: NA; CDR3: CASSLDGFSGANVLTF; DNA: TGTGCCAGCAGCTTAGACGGATTCTCTGGGGCCAACGTCCTGACTTTC
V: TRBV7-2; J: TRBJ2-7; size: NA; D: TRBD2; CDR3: CASSPGGAGSYEQYF; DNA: TGTGCCAGCAGCCCGGGGGGAGCGGGGTCCTACGAGCAGTACTTC
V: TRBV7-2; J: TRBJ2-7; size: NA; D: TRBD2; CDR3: CASSLASGGSASSYEQYF; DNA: TGTGCCAGCAGCTTAGCGAGCGGGGGGTCCGCTAGCTCCTACGAGCAGTACTTC
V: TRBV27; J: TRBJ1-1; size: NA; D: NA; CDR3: CASSLLASRTAFF; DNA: TGTGCCAGCAGTTTATTGGCATCTCGAACCGCTTTCTTT
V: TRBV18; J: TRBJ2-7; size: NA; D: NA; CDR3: CASSPTTTTPLGSDEQYF; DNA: TGTGCCAGCTCACCGACGACGACTACCCCACTGGGGTCCGACGAGCAGTACTTC
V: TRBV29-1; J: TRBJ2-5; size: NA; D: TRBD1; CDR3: CSGGTGVGTQYF; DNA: TGCAGCGGGGGCACAGGGGTGGGGACCCAGTACTTC
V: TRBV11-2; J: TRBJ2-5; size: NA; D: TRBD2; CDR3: CASSHSGRREETQYF; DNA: TGTGCCAGCAGCCATAGCGGGAGACGGGAAGAGACCCAGTACTTC
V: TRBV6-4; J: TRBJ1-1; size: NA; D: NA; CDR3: CATFFVDTIDTEAFF; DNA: TGTGCCACCTTTTTCGTGGACACGATCGACACTGAAGCTTTCTTT
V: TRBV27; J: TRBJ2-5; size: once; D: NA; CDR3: CASSPQTELASSETQYF; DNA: TGTGCCAGCAGTCCCCAGACAGAATTGGCTTCGAGCGAGACCCAGTACTTC
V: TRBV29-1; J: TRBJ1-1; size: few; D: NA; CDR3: CSVRQRLGTEAFF; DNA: TGCAGCGTAAGACAGCGATTAGGCACTGAAGCTTTCTTT
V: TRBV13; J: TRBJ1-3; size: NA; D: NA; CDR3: CASSQGIGFTIYF; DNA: TGTGCCAGCAGCCAGGGGATAGGCTTTACCATATATTTT
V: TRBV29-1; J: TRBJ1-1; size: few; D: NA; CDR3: CSVRNLDLTRSTEAFF; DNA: TGCAGCGTTAGAAACCTTGATCTCACGAGGAGCACTGAAGCTTTCTTT
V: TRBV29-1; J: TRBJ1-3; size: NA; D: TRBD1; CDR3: CSVGAGQSSGNTIYF; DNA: TGCAGCGTTGGGGCGGGACAGAGCTCTGGAAACACCATATATTTT
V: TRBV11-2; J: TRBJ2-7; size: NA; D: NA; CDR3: CASSLRGQGGFVYEQYF; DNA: TGTGCCAGCAGCTTAAGAGGCCAGGGGGGCTTCGTATACGAGCAGTACTTC
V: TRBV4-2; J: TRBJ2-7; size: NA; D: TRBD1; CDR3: CASSQGTGTAEGDEQYF; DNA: TGTGCCAGCAGCCAAGGGACAGGGACGGCTGAGGGCGACGAGCAGTACTTC